A single sample is the source of the 22 T cell receptor beta chains below, sequenced in a study of cytomegalovirus exposure and HLA in healthy donors. Clones were sequenced by immunoSEQ multiplex PCR, and TCRdb holds only the in-frame ones, with some missing. Found here are about 160,000 clones, 88% of them singletons; the top ten hold about 2.7%. The sample was PBMCs. These receptors all come from a young man in good health and CMV-seronegative.

This rearrangement joins TRBV21-1 to TRBJ1-4; the D call TRBD1 from the table was never checked on the DNA. TRBV21-1 is described as a pseudogene. This CDR3 is 17 amino acids long. The CDR3 loop reads CASSKSNPSGLDEKLFF. The CDR3 region has the DNA TGTGCCAGCAGCAAAAGTAACCCGTCAGGGTTGGATGAAAAACTGTTTTTT.

This clone has only one observation. The chain carries TRBV5-1 and TRBJ2-5; TRBD2 is a possible D gene (5 bases). Per germline, CDR1 SGHRS and CDR2 YFSETQ. This CDR3 region has 13 residues. Trimming took 0 bases from V and 2 from J, leaving 5 bases between them. CDR3 residues: CASSLGLQETQYF. CDR3 in DNA: TGCGCCAGCAGCTTGGGACTACAAGAGACCCAGTACTTC.

This rearrangement joins TRBV6-5 to TRBJ1-2, with a weak D call TRBD1 (5 bases). The CDR3 has 15 residues. Germline CDR1 reads MNHEY; CDR2 reads SVGAGI. V was clipped by 2 bases and J by 5 bases, with 15 bases between them. The CDR3 DNA sequence: TGTGCCAGCAGTTACGGGTCGTTTCCAGGGTATGGCTACACCTTC. The encoded protein is CASSYGSFPGYGYTF.

The chain carries TRBV7-8 and TRBJ1-3, with 9 nucleotides matching TRBD1. V shed 2 bases and J 3 bases; nucleotides not matched to a gene: 8. The CDR3 is 17 amino acids. The V gene's germline CDR1 is SGHVS and CDR2 FQNEAQ. The chain's CDR3 is CASSLPGQGPRGNTIYF. The CDR3 DNA sequence: TGTGCCAGCAGCTTACCTGGACAGGGGCCTCGTGGAAACACCATATATTTT.

The chain is built from TRBV5-6 and TRBJ2-1; TRBD2 matches 8 bases. There are 17 residues in the CDR3. CDR1 SGHDT and CDR2 YYEEEE come from the germline V gene. Trimming took 3 bases from V and 3 from J; bases not matched to a gene: 11. The CDR3: CASSSWTSPTNYNEQFF. CDR3 bases: TGTGCCAGCAGCTCCTGGACTAGCCCTACTAACTACAATGAGCAGTTCTTC.

The count of this clone is one. The V call is TRBV27, the J call TRBJ1-5; D gene ambiguous. Deletions cut 6 bases from V and 0 bases from J, with 18 bases between. CDR3 length: 17 amino acids. The germline V gene encodes CDR1 MNHEY and CDR2 SMNVEV (reference sequence). CDR3 DNA sequence: TGTGCCAGCAGGCCCCAGACAAGTTCGGATAGCAATCAGCCCCAGCATTTT. Translation: CASRPQTSSDSNQPQHF.

This chain joins TRBV6-5 and TRBJ1-3; no firm D call. In germline, CDR1 is MNHEY, CDR2 SVGAGI. The CDR3 is 15 amino acids. V lost 7 bases to trimming and J lost 0 bases, with 13 bases between them. The CDR3 nucleotides read TGTGCCAGCATCACAGACGGAACCTCTGGAAACACCATATATTTT. This codes for CASITDGTSGNTIYF.

The genes are TRBV27 and TRBJ2-5; TRBD2 matches 10 bases. Germline trimming cut 4 bases from V and 4 bases from J; bases unmatched to any gene: 6. Germline values: CDR1 MNHEY, CDR2 SMNVEV (reference sequence). CDR3 length: 15 residues. CDR3 in amino acids: CASSYTRTSGETQYF. The CDR3 DNA sequence: TGTGCCAGCAGTTATACCAGGACTAGCGGAGAGACCCAGTACTTC.

The chain has TRBV28 and TRBJ1-5; D remains unclear. The CDR3 has 15 residues. CDR1 and CDR2 from the germline V gene are MDHEN and SYDVKM. The V and J ends lost 7 bases and 3 bases respectively, with 16 bases between them. The CDR3 loop is CASNSQMRYNQPQHF. The CDR3 DNA sequence: TGTGCCAGCAACTCTCAAATGAGGTACAATCAGCCCCAGCATTTT.

The rearrangement joins TRBV18 to TRBJ2-7; D may be TRBD2 (6 bases). The CDR3 covers 12 residues. The ends were cut back, 3 bases at V and 7 bases at J, with 10 bases in the middle. Germline CDR1 KGHSH, CDR2 LQKENI. The CDR3 DNA sequence: TGTGCCAGCTCACCTGGGGACTCTGAGCAGTACGTC. Protein product: CASSPGDSEQYV.

V and J are TRBV13 and TRBJ1-1; D gene ambiguous. This CDR3 spans 13 amino acids. The ends were cut back, 5 bases at V and 1 base at J, with 8 bases in the middle. Germline V gene data show CDR1 as PRHDT and CDR2 as FYEKMQ (reference sequence). DNA for the CDR3: TGTGCCAGCAGCGCGGGAAAGAACACTGAAGCTTTCTTT. Translated, it gives CASSAGKNTEAFF.

The rearrangement links TRBV28 to TRBJ2-7; a possible D gene is TRBD2 (6 bases). The CDR3 totals 15 residues. The V end lost 5 bases, the J end lost 1 base, and 15 bases lay between the germline ends. Looked up from germline, CDR1 is MDHEN and CDR2 is SYDVKM. CDR3 sequence (DNA): TGTGCCAGCAGTATTACCGGGACTCTTTCCTACGAGCAGTACTTC. Translating it yields CASSITGTLSYEQYF.

The CDR3 nucleotides are TGTGCCAGCAGCGTAGCGGGAGGGCCTTGGAAGACCCAGTACTTC. Its translation is CASSVAGGPWKTQYF. The V gene is TRBV2, the J gene TRBJ2-5; the match to TRBD2 covers 11 bases. There are 15 residues in the CDR3. CDR1 and CDR2 (germline): SNHLY, FYNNEI. Trimming cost V 6 bases and J 6 bases; bases outside gene matches: 9.

This rearrangement joins TRBV4-1 to TRBJ1-5; D may be TRBD1 (5 bases). Germline V lookup: CDR1 MGHRA, CDR2 YSYEKL. The V and J ends lost 8 bases and 5 bases respectively, with 13 bases between them. The length of the CDR3 is 13 residues. This CDR3 is CASARGSDQPQHF. CDR3 bases: TGCGCCAGCGCCCGGGGGAGCGATCAGCCCCAGCATTTT.

V and J are TRBV7-2 and TRBJ2-7, with 14 bases lining up with TRBD2. The V gene's germline CDR1 is SGHTA and CDR2 FQGNSA. Trimming at V came to 5 bases and at J to 0 bases, leaving 3 bases not matched to a gene. The CDR3 covers 16 residues. CDR3 in DNA: TGTGCCAGCAGCGCGACTAGCGGGAGGGACTCCTACGAGCAGTACTTC. Translating gives CASSATSGRDSYEQYF.

This clone was picked up one time. The rearrangement joins TRBV5-1 to TRBJ2-2; 7 bases line up with TRBD1. Trimming removed 7 bases from V and 4 bases from J; junction bases left unmatched: 7. The CDR3 sequence is 14 residues long. The V gene's germline CDR1 is SGHRS and CDR2 YFSETQ. CDR3 bases: TGCGCCAGCCAGACAGGGTCTGGCACCGGGGAGCTGTTTTTT. Translating it yields CASQTGSGTGELFF.

The chain links TRBV11-2 to TRBJ1-1; D ambiguous. V was cut by 5 bases and J by 4 bases, with 17 bases left in between. CDR1 and CDR2 (germline): SGHAT, FQNNGV. The CDR3 runs 15 residues. CDR3 in amino acids: CASSQGGRWGTEAFF. CDR3 sequence (DNA): TGTGCCAGCAGCCAAGGAGGGCGCTGGGGCACTGAAGCTTTCTTT.

The CDR3, as DNA: TGTGCCAGCAGCTTAGATCCTAGCCCTAGCTCCTACAATGAGCAGTTCTTC. This sequence encodes CASSLDPSPSSYNEQFF. The chain employs TRBV7-2 and TRBJ2-1; D is perhaps TRBD2 (5 bases). CDR1 and CDR2 from the germline V gene are SGHTA and FQGNSA. This CDR3 spans 17 amino acids. V shed 1 base and J shed 0 bases, with 13 bases lying between them.

The genes are TRBV6-4 and TRBJ2-1; 9 bases are shared with TRBD2. This CDR3 region has 15 residues. Germline V gives CDR1 MRHNA, CDR2 SNTAGT. Trimming took 5 bases from V and 4 from J; bases not matched to a gene: 6. DNA for the CDR3: TGTGCCAGCAGTTTTAGACTAGCGGAGTACAATGAGCAGTTCTTC. Translated: CASSFRLAEYNEQFF.

This chain links TRBV5-5 with TRBJ2-1; the D gene is possibly TRBD1 (6 bases). V lost 4 bases and J 0 bases, leaving 17 bases between the germline ends. This CDR3 is 17 amino acids long. Germline V gene data show CDR1 as SGHKS and CDR2 as YYEKEE (reference sequence). This CDR3 is CASSPSGQLSSYNEQFF. CDR3 sequence (DNA): TGTGCCAGCAGCCCGAGCGGACAGTTGAGCTCCTACAATGAGCAGTTCTTC.

The chain joins TRBV6-5 to TRBJ1-3; no firm D call. The germline V and J ends were trimmed by 2 bases and 3 bases, with 8 bases remaining between them. Germline lookup yields CDR1 MNHEY and CDR2 SVGAGI. This CDR3 is built from 14 residues. CDR3 in DNA: TGTGCCAGCAGTTACGGGCCAGATGGAAACACCATATATTTT. This translates into CASSYGPDGNTIYF.

The chain uses TRBV4-1 and TRBJ1-2; 7 bases match TRBD1. Germline V gives CDR1 MGHRA, CDR2 YSYEKL. CDR3 length equals 17 residues. Trimming removed 1 base from V and 4 bases from J; junction bases left unmatched: 12. The DNA for the CDR3 is TGCGCCAGCAGCCAAGGGGGGACAGTATCGACGGGCTATGGCTACACCTTC. Its protein is CASSQGGTVSTGYGYTF.